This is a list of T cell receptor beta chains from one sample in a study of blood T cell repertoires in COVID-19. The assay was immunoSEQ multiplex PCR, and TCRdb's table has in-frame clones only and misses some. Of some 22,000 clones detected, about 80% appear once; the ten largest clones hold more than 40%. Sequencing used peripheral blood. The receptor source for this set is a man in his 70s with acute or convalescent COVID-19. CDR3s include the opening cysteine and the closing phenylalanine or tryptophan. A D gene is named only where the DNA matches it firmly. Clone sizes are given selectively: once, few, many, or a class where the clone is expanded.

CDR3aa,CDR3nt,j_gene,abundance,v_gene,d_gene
CASSNPAGVNTGELFF,TGTGCCAGCAGCAACCCAGCGGGAGTGAACACCGGGGAGCTGTTTTTT,TRBJ2-2,NA,TRBV7-3,TRBD2
CASILSATYEQYF,TGTGCCAGCATTCTCAGCGCTACCTACGAGCAGTACTTC,TRBJ2-7,NA,TRBV6-5,NA
CASSKGLAGATGELFF,TGTGCCAGCAGCAAGGGACTAGCGGGGGCCACCGGGGAGCTGTTTTTT,TRBJ2-2,NA,TRBV14,TRBD2
CASQEGIQPQHF,TGTGCCAGCCAGGAGGGAATTCAGCCCCAGCATTTT,TRBJ1-5,few,TRBV28,NA
CASSSSGTDTGELFF,TGTGCCAGCAGCTCTAGCGGGACGGACACCGGGGAGCTGTTTTTT,TRBJ2-2,NA,TRBV5-5,TRBD2
CASIRAVPGNGYTF,TGTGCCAGCATCAGGGCGGTCCCTGGGAATGGCTACACCTTC,TRBJ1-2,NA,TRBV7-8,NA
CAVDRLLVEQFF,TGTGCCGTAGACAGATTGCTGGTTGAGCAGTTCTTC,TRBJ2-1,NA,TRBV30,NA
CASSSGGLWGQPQHF,TGTGCCAGTTCGTCCGGGGGGCTGTGGGGTCAGCCCCAGCATTTT,TRBJ1-5,NA,TRBV19,NA
CASNKRPPQGINTEAFF,TGTGCCAGTAACAAACGGCCCCCCCAGGGAATAAACACTGAAGCTTTCTTT,TRBJ1-1,NA,TRBV19,NA
CASSPEDRRGYTF,TGTGCCAGCAGTCCGGAGGACAGGCGGGGCTACACCTTC,TRBJ1-2,NA,TRBV5-6,TRBD1
CAISPMTGNTEAFF,TGTGCCATCAGCCCCATGACAGGGAACACTGAAGCTTTCTTT,TRBJ1-1,NA,TRBV10-3,NA
CAWSISSTQGDQPQHF,TGTGCCTGGAGTATCTCCTCAACACAGGGAGATCAGCCCCAGCATTTT,TRBJ1-5,NA,TRBV30,NA
CSAPTQRGYTF,TGCAGTGCTCCGACTCAGCGTGGCTACACCTTC,TRBJ1-2,few,TRBV20-1,NA
CASLWRLASYEQYF,TGTGCCAGCTTGTGGAGACTAGCGTCCTACGAGCAGTACTTC,TRBJ2-7,NA,TRBV2,TRBD2
CASSAGTGGHQPQHF,TGTGCCAGCTCAGCGGGGACAGGGGGACATCAGCCCCAGCATTTT,TRBJ1-5,NA,TRBV18,TRBD1
CASSSTPGGEQFF,TGTGCCAGCAGCTCTACTCCCGGTGGTGAGCAGTTCTTC,TRBJ2-1,NA,TRBV7-3,NA